Shown below are 16 T cell receptor beta chains from a single sample sequenced in a study of shared clonotypes between healthy human individuals. TCRdb's copy holds only in-frame clones and misses some; the assay was immunoSEQ multiplex PCR. The repertoire holds more than 2 million clones, with 95% as singletons. The specimen was naive CD4+ T cells sorted from blood. As for subset: CD45RA+ positively selected. The receptors shown here come from a man in his late teens or twenties in good health.

The rearrangement joins TRBV30 to TRBJ1-1, with 7 bases aligning to TRBD1. V gave up 0 bases and J gave up 0 bases; unmatched junction bases: 10. The germline V gene has CDR1 GTSNPN and CDR2 SVGIG (reference sequence). This CDR3 spans 17 amino acids. The chain's CDR3 is CAWSVERGRFMNTEAFF. CDR3 DNA: TGTGCCTGGAGTGTAGAGAGGGGGCGTTTCATGAACACTGAAGCTTTCTTT.

This clone appeared once. The same CDR3 can be traced to other DNA sequences in this sample. This chain links TRBV30 with TRBJ1-3, with a tentative D call TRBD1 (5 bases). V lost 0 bases to trimming and J lost 0 bases, with 6 bases between them. Per germline, CDR1 GTSNPN and CDR2 SVGIG (reference sequence). CDR3 size: 14 residues. CDR3 in DNA: TGTGCCTGGAGTGTTGGGGGCTCTGGAAACACCATATATTTT. This codes for CAWSVGGSGNTIYF.

J is TRBJ1-5 and V is TRBV10-1; no clear D. The germline V gene encodes CDR1 WNHNN and CDR2 SYGVQD (reference sequence). The CDR3 runs to 16 residues. V lost 6 bases and J lost 5, with 20 bases in between. The CDR3 region has the DNA TGCGCCAGCAGGCTTGACATGTTCGGTGTCGATCAGCCCCAGCATTTT. This encodes CASRLDMFGVDQPQHF.

This clone occurred a few times. This chain connects TRBV6-5 to TRBJ1-1; no clear D. V lost 2 bases to trimming and J lost 3 bases, with 7 bases between them. Germline V gene data show CDR1 as MNHEY and CDR2 as SVGAGI. CDR3 size: 13 residues. The CDR3 sequence: CASSYDGDTEAFF. CDR3 coding DNA: TGTGCCAGCAGTTACGACGGCGACACTGAAGCTTTCTTT.

This clone was found once. V and J are TRBV4-1 and TRBJ2-7, with D maybe TRBD1 (6 bases). The CDR3 is 19 residues long. The V end lost 0 bases, the J end lost 3 bases, and 24 bases lay between the germline ends. In germline, CDR1 is MGHRA, CDR2 YSYEKL. The CDR3 DNA sequence: TGCGCCAGCAGCCAAGACCGGTTTAACCCGGGACGAGGGGGCTACGAGCAGTACTTC. Translated: CASSQDRFNPGRGGYEQYF.

This clone is a singleton in its sample. The chain is built from TRBV7-2 and TRBJ2-2; D uncertain. Germline CDR1 is SGHTA and CDR2 is FQGNSA. This CDR3 is 13 amino acids long. V gave up 6 bases and J gave up 3 bases, with 8 bases separating them. Written as DNA, the CDR3 is TGTGCCAGCAGAGACCAGGACACCGGGGAGCTGTTTTTT. This encodes CASRDQDTGELFF.

V is TRBV7-2 and J is TRBJ2-5; 7 bases fit TRBD2. The CDR3 extends over 14 amino acids. Germline V CDR1 and CDR2: SGHTA, FQGNSA. The V and J ends lost 2 bases and 3 bases, in that order; junction bases with no gene match: 3. The CDR3 coding sequence is TGTGCCAGCAGCTTAAGAGGACTAGAAGAGACCCAGTACTTC. Protein sequence: CASSLRGLEETQYF.

This clone has only a few counts. The same CDR3 also results from other DNA sequences found in this sample. The V call is TRBV5-1, the J call TRBJ1-1; D is perhaps TRBD1 (5 bases). V was trimmed by 3 bases and J by 1 base, leaving 7 bases between them. Germline-derived CDR1 and CDR2 are SGHRS and YFSETQ. The CDR3 sequence is 13 residues long. For the CDR3, the DNA is TGCGCCAGCAGCTCAGGACAGAACACTGAAGCTTTCTTT. It specifies CASSSGQNTEAFF. The full variable domain, its missing parts supplied by reference TRBV5-1 and TRBJ1-1, is KAGVTQTPRYLIKTRGQQVTLSCSPISGHRSVSWYQQTPGQGLQFLFEYFSETQRNKGNFPGRFSGRQFSNSRSEMNVSTLELGDSALYLCASSSGQNTEAFFGQGTRLTVV.

This rearrangement joins TRBV9 to TRBJ1-1, with D maybe TRBD1 (6 bases). Trimming pared 3 bases from V and 0 bases from J, leaving 15 bases between. CDR1 and CDR2 (germline): SGDLS, YYNGEE. The CDR3 runs to 16 residues. CDR3 loop: CASSDPRGRMNTEAFF. CDR3 DNA sequence: TGTGCCAGCAGCGATCCCCGGGGGCGCATGAACACTGAAGCTTTCTTT.

The V call is TRBV4-1, the J call TRBJ1-6, with 9 bases lining up with TRBD1. After removal of 6 bases from V and 6 bases from J, the junction contained 3 bases not matched to a gene. CDR3 length: 14 amino acids. Germline CDR1 MGHRA, CDR2 YSYEKL. CDR3 sequence: CASRQTGGNSPLHF. Here the CDR3 DNA reads TGCGCCAGCAGACAGACAGGGGGTAATTCACCCCTCCACTTT.

The chain uses TRBV11-3 and TRBJ2-5; 8 positions agree with TRBD2. From germline, CDR1 is SGHNT and CDR2 YENEEA. This CDR3 has 14 amino acids. J was trimmed by 3 bases and V by 4 bases; bases with no gene match: 4. CDR3 loop: CASSSSAGEETQYF. The CDR3 DNA reads as TGTGCCAGCAGCTCCTCAGCGGGGGAAGAGACCCAGTACTTC.

Ten or more counts support this clone. V is TRBV5-1 and J is TRBJ1-4; D ambiguous. CDR1 and CDR2 from the germline V gene are SGHRS and YFSETQ. Trimming left V 4 bases short and J 6 bases short, with 13 bases between. The CDR3 is 14 amino acids. CDR3 in DNA: TGCGCCAGCAGCATCCCCTCAGAACATGAAAAACTGTTTTTT. This translates into CASSIPSEHEKLFF.

The chain joins TRBV5-4 to TRBJ1-5, with a possible D match to TRBD1 (6 bases). V was shortened by 2 bases and J by 4 bases, with 10 bases between the two germline ends. The V gene's germline CDR1 is SGHNT and CDR2 YYREEE (reference sequence). The CDR3 has 14 residues. CDR3 protein: CASSLQGQNQPQHF. CDR3 nucleotides: TGTGCCAGCAGCTTACAGGGCCAAAATCAGCCCCAGCATTTT.

The chain employs TRBV7-2 and TRBJ2-3; tentatively, D is TRBD1 (6 bases). Trimming took off 6 bases at V and 2 bases at J, with 9 bases between the two ends. The CDR3 consists of 13 residues. Germline CDR1 SGHTA, CDR2 FQGNSA. The CDR3 here is CASRQGVTDTQYF. DNA of the CDR3: TGTGCCAGCAGACAGGGCGTCACAGATACGCAGTATTTT. The entire variable domain, with the rest obtained from reference TRBV7-2 and TRBJ2-3, is as follows: GAGVSQSPSNKVTEKGKDVELRCDPISGHTALYWYRQSLGQGLEFLIYFQGNSAPDKSGLPSDRFSAERTGGSVSTLTIQRTQQEDSAVYLCASRQGVTDTQYFGPGTRLTVL.

The chain has TRBV27 and TRBJ2-1, with unresolved D. Germline CDR1 and CDR2: MNHEY and SMNVEV (reference sequence). The CDR3 spans 14 residues. Trimming left V 7 bases short and J 5 bases short, with 15 bases between. Here the CDR3 reads CASTSYPRDNEQFF. CDR3 DNA: TGTGCCAGCACCTCTTACCCGCGCGACAATGAGCAGTTCTTC.

With regard to this clone: The same CDR3 also results from other DNA sequences found in this sample. This chain connects TRBV5-1 to TRBJ2-3; D remains ambiguous. V gave up 1 base and J gave up 4 bases, with 7 bases separating them. CDR1 and CDR2 from the germline V gene are SGHRS and YFSETQ. The CDR3 has 13 residues. CDR3 bases: TGCGCCAGCAGCTTGAGGGTAGCAGATACGCAGTATTTT. Translated: CASSLRVADTQYF.